This T cell receptor beta chain was profiled in a study of CD8+ T cells in alopecia areata. Across the whole study: Patients received oral tofacitinib, 5 to 10 mg twice daily, for moderate-to-severe alopecia areata.

cDNA reverse transcribed from extracted RNA served as the sequencing template. The repertoire was sequenced with immunoSEQ multiplex PCR; TCRdb's copy has only in-frame clones and lacks some. The table has 130,000 or so clones, over 60% seen once. Regarding treatment: oral pan-JAK inhibitor, 5-10 mg twice daily. This CDR3 is built from 15 residues. Germline V lookup: CDR1 SGDLS, CDR2 YYNGEE. V lost 4 bases to trimming and J lost 3 bases, with 17 bases between them. The sequencing used CD4+ T cells sorted from blood, collected at week 4, from a patient treated with tofacitinib. The rearrangement uses TRBV9 and TRBJ2-7; possibly TRBD1 or TRBD2 for D (5 bases each). The receptor's source is a human donor with alopecia areata. The CDR3 protein is CASSPRDGTSYEQYF. For the CDR3, the DNA is TGTGCCAGCAGCCCCCGGGACGGGACCAGCTACGAGCAGTACTTC.